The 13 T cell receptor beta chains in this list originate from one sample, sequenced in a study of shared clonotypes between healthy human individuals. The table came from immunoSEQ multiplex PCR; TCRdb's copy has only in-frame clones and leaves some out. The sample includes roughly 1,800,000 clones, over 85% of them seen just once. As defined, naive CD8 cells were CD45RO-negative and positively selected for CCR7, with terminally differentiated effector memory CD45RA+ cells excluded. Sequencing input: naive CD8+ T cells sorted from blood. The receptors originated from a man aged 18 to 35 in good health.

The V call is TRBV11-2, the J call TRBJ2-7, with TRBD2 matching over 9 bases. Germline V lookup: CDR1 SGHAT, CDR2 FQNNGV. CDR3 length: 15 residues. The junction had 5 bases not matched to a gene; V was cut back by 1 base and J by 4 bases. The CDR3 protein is CASSLVMLAGYEQYF. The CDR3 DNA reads TGTGCCAGCAGCTTAGTGATGCTAGCGGGGTACGAGCAGTACTTC.

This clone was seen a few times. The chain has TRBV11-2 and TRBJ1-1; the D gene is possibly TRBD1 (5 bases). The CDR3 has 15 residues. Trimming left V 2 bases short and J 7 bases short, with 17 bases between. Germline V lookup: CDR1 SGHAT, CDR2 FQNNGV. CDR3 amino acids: CASSLPGGGGGEAFF. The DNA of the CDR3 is TGTGCCAGCAGCTTACCGGGTGGGGGAGGAGGTGAAGCTTTCTTT.

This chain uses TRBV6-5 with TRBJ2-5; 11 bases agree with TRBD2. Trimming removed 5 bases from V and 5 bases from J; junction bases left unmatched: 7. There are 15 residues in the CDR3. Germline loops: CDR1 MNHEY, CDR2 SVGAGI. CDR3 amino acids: CASSPLAGARETQYF. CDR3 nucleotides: TGTGCCAGCAGTCCACTAGCGGGGGCCCGGGAGACCCAGTACTTC.

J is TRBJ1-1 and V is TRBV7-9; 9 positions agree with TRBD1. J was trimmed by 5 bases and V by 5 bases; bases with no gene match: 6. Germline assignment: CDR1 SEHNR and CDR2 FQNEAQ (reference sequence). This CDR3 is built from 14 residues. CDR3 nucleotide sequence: TGTGCCAGCAGCCCGGGACAGGGACCTACTGAAGCTTTCTTT. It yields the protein CASSPGQGPTEAFF.

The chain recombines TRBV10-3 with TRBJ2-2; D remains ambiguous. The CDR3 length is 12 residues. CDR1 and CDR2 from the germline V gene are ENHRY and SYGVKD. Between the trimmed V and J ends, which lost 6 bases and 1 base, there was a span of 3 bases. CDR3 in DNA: TGTGCCATCAGGAGGAACACCGGGGAGCTGTTTTTT. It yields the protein CAIRRNTGELFF.

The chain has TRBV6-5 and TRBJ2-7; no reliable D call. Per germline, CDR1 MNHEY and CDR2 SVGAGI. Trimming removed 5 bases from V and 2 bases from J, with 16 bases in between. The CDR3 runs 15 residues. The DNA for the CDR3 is TGTGCCAGCAGTCCTTCAGACAAAAGTCCCTACGAGCAGTACTTC. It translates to CASSPSDKSPYEQYF.

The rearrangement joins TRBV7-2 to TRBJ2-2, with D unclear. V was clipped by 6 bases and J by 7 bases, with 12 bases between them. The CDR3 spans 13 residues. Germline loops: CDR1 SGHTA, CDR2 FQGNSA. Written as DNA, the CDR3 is TGTGCCAGCAGACCAAAGGTGGACGGGGAGCTGTTTTTT. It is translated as CASRPKVDGELFF. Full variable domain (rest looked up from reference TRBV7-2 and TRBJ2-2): GAGVSQSPSNKVTEKGKDVELRCDPISGHTALYWYRQSLGQGLEFLIYFQGNSAPDKSGLPSDRFSAERTGGSVSTLTIQRTQQEDSAVYLCASRPKVDGELFFGEGSRLTVL.

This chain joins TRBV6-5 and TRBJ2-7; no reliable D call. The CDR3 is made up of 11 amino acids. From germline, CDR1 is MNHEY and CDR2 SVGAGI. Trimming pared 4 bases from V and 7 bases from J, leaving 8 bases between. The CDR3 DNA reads TGTGCCAGCAGTTCAGCCGGGGAGCAGTACTTC. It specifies CASSSAGEQYF.

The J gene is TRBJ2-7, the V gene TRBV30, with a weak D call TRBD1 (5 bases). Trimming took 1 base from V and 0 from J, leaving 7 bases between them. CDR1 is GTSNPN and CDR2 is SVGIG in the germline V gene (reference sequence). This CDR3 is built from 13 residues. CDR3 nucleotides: TGTGCCTGGAGTGCAGGGAACTCCTACGAGCAGTACTTC. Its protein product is CAWSAGNSYEQYF.

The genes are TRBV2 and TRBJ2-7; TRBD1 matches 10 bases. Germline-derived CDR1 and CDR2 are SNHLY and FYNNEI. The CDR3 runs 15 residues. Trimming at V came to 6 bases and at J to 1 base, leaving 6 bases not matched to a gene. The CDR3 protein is CASSVTGGPSYEQYF. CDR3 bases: TGTGCCAGCAGCGTGACAGGGGGCCCATCCTACGAGCAGTACTTC.

The CDR3: CAWETGQIYEQYF. DNA of the CDR3: TGTGCCTGGGAGACGGGACAGATCTACGAGCAGTACTTC. V usage is TRBV30 and J usage is TRBJ2-7, with TRBD1 matching over 7 bases. The ends lost 5 bases at V and 3 bases at J; junction bases unmatched: 7. The CDR3 sequence is 13 residues long. Germline V gene data show CDR1 as GTSNPN and CDR2 as SVGIG (reference sequence). The variable domain in full, completed from reference TRBV30 and TRBJ2-7, reads SQTIHQWPATLVQPVGSPLSLECTVEGTSNPNLYWYRQAAGRGLQLLFYSVGIGQISSEVPQNLSASRPQDRQFILSSKKLLLSDSGFYLCAWETGQIYEQYFGPGTRLTVT.

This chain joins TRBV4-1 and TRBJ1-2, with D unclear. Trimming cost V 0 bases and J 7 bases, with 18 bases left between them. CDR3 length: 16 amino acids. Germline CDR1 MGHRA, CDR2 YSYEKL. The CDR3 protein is CASSQDSATELGGYTF. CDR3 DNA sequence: TGCGCCAGCAGCCAAGATTCGGCGACGGAGCTAGGTGGCTACACCTTC.

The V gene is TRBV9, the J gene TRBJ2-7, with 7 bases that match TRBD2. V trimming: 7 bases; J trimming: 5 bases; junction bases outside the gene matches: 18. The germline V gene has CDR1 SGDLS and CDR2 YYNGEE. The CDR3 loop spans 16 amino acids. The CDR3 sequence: CASPVGDTGGLNEQYF. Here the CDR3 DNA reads TGTGCCAGCCCGGTGGGGGATACCGGGGGACTAAACGAGCAGTACTTC.